The 8 T cell receptor beta chains presented below share a single source sample, sequenced in a study of shared clonotypes between healthy human individuals. Data came from immunoSEQ multiplex PCR; TCRdb stores just in-frame clones and leaves some out. Among 2 million to 2.5 million clones, around 93% were seen once, and the ten largest hold 0.37%. Sample: naive CD4+ T cells from PBMCs. The subset here: CD45RA+ positively selected. These receptors all come from a man in his late teens or twenties in good health. Some clones in this sample may be carry-over from other donors' samples.

CDR3 loop: CASSPPKSSVYNEQFF. CDR3 coding DNA: TGTGCCAGCAGCCCGCCCAAATCTAGCGTCTACAATGAGCAGTTCTTC. This rearrangement joins TRBV4-2 to TRBJ2-1; tentatively, D is TRBD2 (6 bases). Germline V lookup: CDR1 LGHNA, CDR2 YNFKEQ. The CDR3 has 16 amino acids. Trimming cost V 4 bases and J 3 bases, with 16 bases left between them.

The rearrangement joins TRBV18 to TRBJ2-1, with a tentative D call TRBD1 (6 bases). Germline CDR1 and CDR2: KGHSH and LQKENI. V lost 3 bases and J 8 bases, leaving 17 bases between the germline ends. The CDR3 covers 15 residues. The DNA for the CDR3 is TGTGCCAGCTCACCGGATGGACAGCCAAGCGATGAGCAGTTCTTC. Its protein is CASSPDGQPSDEQFF.

The gene calls are TRBV28 and TRBJ2-7, with D tentatively TRBD1 (5 bases). V shed 1 base and J shed 2 bases, with 9 bases lying between them. Per germline, CDR1 MDHEN and CDR2 SYDVKM. The CDR3 has 14 amino acids. The CDR3 DNA reads as TGTGCCAGCAGTTTATTTACAGGAGCCTACGAGCAGTACTTC. The encoded protein is CASSLFTGAYEQYF.

The chain has TRBV2 and TRBJ2-7; D is possibly TRBD1 (6 bases). CDR3 length: 13 residues. Germline V gene data show CDR1 as SNHLY and CDR2 as FYNNEI. The V end lost 4 bases, the J end lost 12 bases, and 19 bases lay between the germline ends. CDR3 DNA sequence: TGTGCCAGCAGTGTTTCCGGGACACGGATGTGGTACTTC. Its translation: CASSVSGTRMWYF.

V usage is TRBV2 and J usage is TRBJ1-5, with 11 bases aligning to TRBD1. The CDR3 runs to 15 residues. Trimming cost V 6 bases and J 7 bases; bases outside gene matches: 8. The germline gives CDR1 SNHLY, CDR2 FYNNEI. CDR3 nucleotide sequence: TGTGCCAGCAGGGGACAGGGGGGGATGTGGCAGCCCCAGCATTTT. It encodes CASRGQGGMWQPQHF.

In the case of this clone: This sample includes further DNA sequences coding for the same CDR3. The chain combines TRBV7-3 with TRBJ2-2, with TRBD2 matching over 7 bases. Germline V gene data show CDR1 as SGHTA and CDR2 as FQGTGA. J lost 1 base, V lost 6 bases, and 5 bases had no gene match. The length of the CDR3 is 15 residues. The CDR3 loop is CASSLQRENTGELFF. CDR3 coding DNA: TGTGCCAGCAGTCTCCAGCGGGAGAACACCGGGGAGCTGTTTTTT.

This rearrangement joins TRBV6-1 to TRBJ2-7; 9 nucleotides match TRBD1. CDR3 length: 13 residues. Germline lookup yields CDR1 MNHNS and CDR2 SASEGT. J gave up 2 bases and V 5 bases, and 1 base lay outside the gene matches. CDR3 nucleotides: TGTGCCAGCAGTTGGGACAGGGCCTACGAGCAGTACTTC. It codes for CASSWDRAYEQYF.

This chain joins TRBV7-2 and TRBJ1-1, with a tentative D call TRBD1 (5 bases). Deletions cut 5 bases from V and 1 base from J, with 11 bases between. CDR3 size: 14 residues. Per the germline V gene, CDR1 is SGHTA and CDR2 is FQGNSA. This CDR3 reads CASSPMTANTEAFF. The CDR3 region has the DNA TGTGCCAGCAGCCCTATGACAGCGAACACTGAAGCTTTCTTT.